Each of the 5 T cell receptor beta chains below was sequenced from the same sample in a study of cytomegalovirus exposure and HLA in healthy donors. Amplification used 60 Vbeta primers and 13 Jbeta primers. Produced via immunoSEQ multiplex PCR; TCRdb's table is partial and in-frame only. The specimen's table records around 31,000 clones. What was sequenced was PBMCs. All receptors derive from a man in his thirties or forties in good health and CMV-seronegative.

The chain combines TRBV2 with TRBJ2-7, with D maybe TRBD1 (6 bases). The V gene lost 6 bases and the J gene lost 2 bases, with 11 bases spanning the gap. This CDR3 is 13 amino acids long. Germline CDR1 SNHLY, CDR2 FYNNEI. The CDR3 coding sequence is TGTGCCAGCAGGGAGGACAGAACCTACGAGCAGTACTTC. It specifies CASREDRTYEQYF.

This chain links TRBV30 with TRBJ2-7; 8 nucleotides match TRBD2. This CDR3 is 15 amino acids long. J gave up 2 bases and V 1 base, and 7 bases lay outside the gene matches. Germline V gives CDR1 GTSNPN, CDR2 SVGIG (reference sequence). CDR3 loop: CAWSAFSGATYEQYF. The CDR3 DNA is TGTGCCTGGAGTGCATTTAGCGGGGCGACCTACGAGCAGTACTTC.

The chain is built from TRBV21-1 and TRBJ1-3; the table names TRBD1, a call not compared with the DNA. TRBV21-1 is classified as a pseudogene. This CDR3 spans 17 amino acids. This chain's CDR3 is CASSKEGDRGRGNTIYF. In nucleotides, the CDR3 is TGTGCCAGCAGCAAAGAAGGGGACAGGGGAAGAGGAAACACCATATATTTT.

The chain joins TRBV4-1 to TRBJ2-7, with 9 nucleotides matching TRBD1. Trimming cost V 4 bases and J 3 bases; bases outside gene matches: 7. This CDR3 has 15 residues. Germline CDR1 reads MGHRA; CDR2 reads YSYEKL. CDR3 region: CASSPGQGGGYEQYF. CDR3 coding DNA: TGCGCCAGCAGCCCGGGACAGGGAGGCGGCTACGAGCAGTACTTC.

The CDR3 sequence: CATSRVGGQETQYF. CDR3 nucleotide sequence: TGTGCCACCAGCAGAGTGGGAGGGCAAGAGACCCAGTACTTC. The rearrangement uses TRBV15 and TRBJ2-5; 7 positions match TRBD2. The J segment lost 2 bases and the V segment lost 1 base, leaving 1 base of the junction unmatched. CDR1 and CDR2 from the germline V gene are LNHNV and YYDKDF (reference sequence). This CDR3 has 14 residues.